This TCR beta chain was sequenced for a study of T cells after yellow fever vaccination. About the research overall: For low cell numbers, libraries were made with SMART-Seq v4 Ultra Low Input. General study results and limits: Any FACS-sorted repertoire could hold abundant clonotypes that contaminate it from the bulk population. CD4 and CD8 compartments shared a small share of clonotypes, likely from convergent recombination.

There are a few counts of this clonotype. Its target is not known. Synthesis of TCR cDNA relied on 5'RACE template switching, which attached a universal primer site and UMIs. TCRdb ran MiXCR on the 5' RACE reads and lists one entry per CDR3 protein. The sample contains 500,000 to 650,000 distinct CDR3 sequences, roughly an eighth of which appear only once. From germline, CDR1 is LGHNA and CDR2 YSLEER. Trimming cost V 0 bases and J 8 bases, with 16 bases left between them. This CDR3 region has 15 residues. The input for sequencing was PBMCs, taken on the day of the yellow fever booster vaccination. The rearrangement links TRBV4-3 to TRBJ1-2; D call uncertain. The source of this sequence is a man younger than 45 who received the YFV17D yellow fever vaccine. In DNA, the CDR3 is TGCGCCAGCAGCCAAGACCCCAGGATCTTGGGGGGCTACACCTTC. It specifies CASSQDPRILGGYTF.